One and the same sample provided the 5 T cell receptor beta chains below, sequenced in a study of blood T cell repertoires in COVID-19. Repertoires were generated with immunoSEQ multiplex PCR, while TCRdb's copy carries only in-frame clones and drops some. The data show approximately 130,000 clones, around 77% seen once. The sequenced material came from peripheral blood. The receptors come from a human donor in a cohort sampled during active COVID-19.

This chain joins TRBV5-1 and TRBJ1-1; no clear D gene. Trimming left V 2 bases short and J 7 bases short, with 9 bases between. The germline CDR1 and CDR2 sequences are SGHRS and YFSETQ. The CDR3 sequence is 12 residues long. CDR3 loop: CASSFGRDEAFF. For the CDR3, the DNA is TGCGCCAGCAGCTTCGGACGGGATGAAGCTTTCTTT.

In this sample, this clone turned up many times. The chain carries TRBV5-1 and TRBJ2-1, with 9 bases identical to TRBD1. The length of the CDR3 is 15 residues. The germline gives CDR1 SGHRS, CDR2 YFSETQ. V was clipped by 4 bases and J by 5 bases; unmatched bases: 7. CDR3: CASSIQGQGNNEQFF. In DNA form, the CDR3 reads TGCGCCAGCAGCATACAGGGACAGGGAAACAATGAGCAGTTCTTC.

This clone was seen once. This rearrangement joins TRBV6-6 to TRBJ1-3; D is uncertain. CDR1 MNHNY and CDR2 SVGAGI come from the germline V gene (reference sequence). The ends were cut back, 4 bases at V and 1 base at J, with 8 bases in the middle. CDR3 length equals 14 residues. The CDR3 coding sequence is TGTGCCAGCAGTTGGACTCTTTCTGGAAACACCATATATTTT. It is translated as CASSWTLSGNTIYF.

The chain recombines TRBV28 with TRBJ1-2; 9 bases line up with TRBD1. Germline CDR1 MDHEN, CDR2 SYDVKM. The CDR3 is 16 amino acids. Trimming cost V 2 bases and J 5 bases; bases outside gene matches: 9. CDR3 DNA sequence: TGTGCCAGCAGTTTAGCCGGGACAGGGCCCTTTTATGGCTACACCTTC. This translates into CASSLAGTGPFYGYTF.

The rearrangement joins TRBV11-2 to TRBJ2-7; D might be TRBD1 (6 bases). Germline V gives CDR1 SGHAT, CDR2 FQNNGV. The CDR3 covers 14 residues. Trimming took 3 bases from V and 6 from J, leaving 15 bases between them. In DNA, the CDR3 is TGTGCCAGCAGCTTTGAGGTGGGGGCGGGCGAGCAGTACTTC. Protein product: CASSFEVGAGEQYF. Complete variable domain (other parts from reference TRBV11-2 and TRBJ2-7): EAGVAQSPRYKIIEKRQSVAFWCNPISGHATLYWYQQILGQGPKLLIQFQNNGVVDDSQLPKDRFSAERLKGVDSTLKIQPAKLEDSAVYLCASSFEVGAGEQYFGPGTRLTVT.